These 19 T cell receptor beta chains were sequenced from one sample in a study of control samples from healthy donors and cancer patients. Measured with immunoSEQ multiplex PCR; TCRdb has only the in-frame clones, and not every one. This sample has about 130,000 clones; over 90% occur once, and the top ten carry 14%. The source material was PBMCs. The receptors come from a man aged 55 to 70 with colorectal cancer.

The chain combines TRBV7-2 with TRBJ2-7; perhaps D is TRBD1 or TRBD2 (5 bases each). The CDR3 extends over 14 amino acids. The V end was cut by 5 bases, the J end by 4 bases, with 15 bases between. The V gene's germline CDR1 is SGHTA and CDR2 FQGNSA. The chain's CDR3 is CASSLGTSLYEQYF. The CDR3, as DNA: TGTGCCAGCAGCCTTGGGACGTCCCTTTACGAGCAGTACTTC.

The chain is built from TRBV9 and TRBJ1-3, with D possibly being TRBD1 (6 bases). CDR3 length: 14 amino acids. In germline, CDR1 is SGDLS, CDR2 YYNGEE. V lost 3 bases to trimming and J lost 4 bases, with 11 bases between them. The CDR3 coding sequence is TGTGCCAGCAGCGGGGACATAGTCGGAAACACCATATATTTT. This codes for CASSGDIVGNTIYF.

About this clone itself: The sample has other DNA sequences that encode this CDR3 too. The chain joins TRBV27 to TRBJ1-1; D is uncertain. With 0 bases removed from V and 1 base from J, the gap between germline ends came to 3 bases. Per the germline V gene, CDR1 is MNHEY and CDR2 is SMNVEV (reference sequence). The CDR3 is 13 residues long. The CDR3 coding sequence is TGTGCCAGCAGTTTATCCCGGAACACTGAAGCTTTCTTT. Protein product: CASSLSRNTEAFF.

The chain uses TRBV9 and TRBJ2-5; the D call may be TRBD1 or TRBD2 (5 bases each). V lost 5 bases, J lost 5 bases, and 13 bases lay in between. CDR1 SGDLS and CDR2 YYNGEE come from the germline V gene. The CDR3 loop spans 13 amino acids. This chain's CDR3 is CASRGTSEETQYF. The CDR3 DNA sequence: TGTGCCAGCAGAGGGACGTCGGAGGAGACCCAGTACTTC. The full variable domain, with the rest looked up from reference TRBV9 and TRBJ2-5, is DSGVTQTPKHLITATGQRVTLRCSPRSGDLSVYWYQQSLDQGLQFLIQYYNGEERAKGNILERFSAQQFPDLHSELNLSSLELGDSALYFCASRGTSEETQYFGPGTRLLVL.

This chain connects TRBV6-2 or TRBV6-3 to TRBJ1-1, with D hard to call. The CDR3 totals 12 residues. Germline assignment: CDR1 MNHEY and CDR2 SVGEGT. Trimming removed 4 bases from V and 7 bases from J, with 10 bases in between. CDR3 sequence: CASSWVGGEAFF. Here the CDR3 DNA reads TGTGCCAGCAGTTGGGTGGGCGGTGAAGCTTTCTTT.

The V gene is TRBV5-1, the J gene TRBJ2-7, with D uncertain. V lost 0 bases to trimming and J lost 5 bases, with 6 bases between them. The CDR3 has 12 residues. Germline V lookup: CDR1 SGHRS, CDR2 YFSETQ. In DNA, the CDR3 is TGCGCCAGCAGCTTGGCGCCTGACGAGCAGTACTTC. Amino acid sequence: CASSLAPDEQYF.

This chain connects TRBV19 to TRBJ1-1; 7 nucleotides align to TRBD1. Losses at the gene ends were 5 bases for V and 4 bases for J; bases not matched to a gene: 4. The CDR3 loop spans 13 amino acids. From germline, CDR1 is LNHDA and CDR2 SQIVND (reference sequence). Here the CDR3 reads CASSSRQGTEAFF. The CDR3 DNA reads TGTGCCAGTAGTTCGAGACAGGGCACTGAAGCTTTCTTT.

The chain joins TRBV19 to TRBJ1-2; tentatively, D is TRBD1 (6 bases). Trimming left V 1 base short and J 4 bases short, with 10 bases between. Germline CDR1 is LNHDA and CDR2 is SQIVND (reference sequence). The CDR3 consists of 14 residues. This CDR3 is CASSIGEGGYGYTF. In DNA form, the CDR3 reads TGTGCCAGTAGTATAGGCGAAGGGGGCTATGGCTACACCTTC.

The chain uses TRBV6-5 and TRBJ2-7; 8 nucleotides line up with TRBD1. Germline assignment: CDR1 MNHEY and CDR2 SVGAGI. The CDR3 is 14 amino acids. The V segment lost 0 bases and the J segment 3 bases; nucleotides outside the gene matches: 1. The CDR3 coding sequence is TGTGCCAGCAGTTACTCACAGGGGGACTACGAGCAGTACTTC. Its protein product is CASSYSQGDYEQYF.

The chain joins TRBV27 to TRBJ1-2; D is undetermined. Germline CDR1 is MNHEY and CDR2 is SMNVEV (reference sequence). The CDR3 is made up of 14 amino acids. Trimming removed 4 bases from V and 0 bases from J, with 9 bases in between. As DNA, the CDR3 is TGTGCCAGCAGTTCCCCGGGAACTAACTATGGCTACACCTTC. Its protein is CASSSPGTNYGYTF.

The V and J genes are TRBV7-9 and TRBJ2-2; no clear D. V was pared by 1 base and J by 2 bases, with 11 bases between. Germline V CDR1 and CDR2: SEHNR, FQNEAQ (reference sequence). This CDR3 region has 16 residues. This CDR3 reads CASSLEDRENTGELFF. In nucleotides, the CDR3 is TGTGCCAGCAGCTTAGAGGATAGGGAAAACACCGGGGAGCTGTTTTTT. Complete variable domain (other parts from reference TRBV7-9 and TRBJ2-2): DTGVSQNPRHKITKRGQNVTFRCDPISEHNRLYWYRQTLGQGPEFLTYFQNEAQLEKSRLLSDRFSAERPKGSFSTLEIQRTEQGDSAMYLCASSLEDRENTGELFFGEGSRLTVL.

The rearrangement joins TRBV29-1 to TRBJ1-3; 7 bases map to TRBD1. CDR1 is SQVTM and CDR2 is ANQGSEA in the germline V gene. The trim removed 4 bases at V and 0 bases at J, leaving 3 bases unmatched. This CDR3 has 14 amino acids. The CDR3 here is CSVVDRSSGNTIYF. CDR3 coding DNA: TGCAGCGTTGTGGACAGGAGCTCTGGAAACACCATATATTTT. Using reference TRBV29-1 and TRBJ1-3 for the parts outside the CDR3, the full variable domain is SAVISQKPSRDICQRGTSLTIQCQVDSQVTMMFWYRQQPGQSLTLIATANQGSEATYESGFVIDKFPISRPNLTFSTLTVSNMSPEDSSIYLCSVVDRSSGNTIYFGEGSWLTVV.

This clone has only one observation. The rearrangement uses TRBV5-8 and TRBJ2-7; D ambiguous. There are 14 residues in the CDR3. V was trimmed by 4 bases and J by 2 bases, leaving 13 bases between them. Germline assignment: CDR1 SGHTS and CDR2 YDEGEE. CDR3 coding DNA: TGTGCCAGCAGCGTAGGGCTCAGCGCCTACGAGCAGTACTTC. It specifies CASSVGLSAYEQYF. The complete variable domain, with remaining parts taken from reference TRBV5-8 and TRBJ2-7, reads EAGVTQSPTHLIKTRGQQATLRCSPISGHTSVYWYQQALGLGLQFLLWYDEGEERNRGNFPPRFSGRQFPNYSSELNVNALELEDSALYLCASSVGLSAYEQYFGPGTRLTVT.

This clone was found once. The chain uses TRBV24-1 and TRBJ2-3; D may be TRBD1 or TRBD2 (6 bases each). CDR1 and CDR2 (germline): KGHDR, SFDVKD. The V end lost 6 bases, the J end lost 3 bases, and 12 bases lay between the germline ends. CDR3 length: 14 residues. The CDR3 DNA follows: TGTGCCACCAGTAATGGGGGGCCAACAGATACGCAGTATTTT. This codes for CATSNGGPTDTQYF.

The genes are TRBV10-3 and TRBJ2-7; 8 bases line up with TRBD1. The CDR3 is made up of 13 amino acids. The germline CDR1 and CDR2 sequences are ENHRY and SYGVKD. J was trimmed by 3 bases and V by 10 bases; bases with no gene match: 8. The CDR3 here is CATSDRADYEQYF. Here the CDR3 DNA reads TGTGCCACCTCGGACAGGGCTGACTACGAGCAGTACTTC.

The chain combines TRBV5-4 with TRBJ2-7, with D maybe TRBD1 (5 bases). Trimming took off 6 bases at V and 2 bases at J, with 15 bases between the two ends. Germline CDR1 is SGHNT and CDR2 is YYREEE (reference sequence). The CDR3 length is 14 residues. The CDR3 spells CASTPAGSTYEQYF. For the CDR3, the DNA is TGTGCCAGCACCCCCGCAGGGTCAACCTACGAGCAGTACTTC.

The chain recombines TRBV6-5 with TRBJ2-7; D is perhaps TRBD2 (6 bases). Germline V gene data show CDR1 as MNHEY and CDR2 as SVGAGI. Trimming cost V 8 bases and J 4 bases, with 18 bases left between them. The length of the CDR3 is 14 residues. In nucleotides, the CDR3 is TGTGCCAGCCAAGGACTATGGGGTTCTTACGAGCAGTACTTC. Translated, it gives CASQGLWGSYEQYF.

This rearrangement joins TRBV12-3 or TRBV12-4 to TRBJ2-5; D is uncertain. This CDR3 has 12 residues. V dropped 5 bases and J dropped 5 bases, with 9 bases sitting between them. CDR3 sequence (DNA): TGTGCCAGCAGTCAATCGGAGGAGACCCAGTACTTC. This translates into CASSQSEETQYF.

CDR3 DNA sequence: TGTGCCAGCAGCGTAGGACAGGGTGGCACCGGGGAGCTGTTTTTT. Protein sequence: CASSVGQGGTGELFF. The chain couples TRBV9 to TRBJ2-2, with 7 bases fitting TRBD1. Germline V CDR1 and CDR2: SGDLS, YYNGEE. CDR3 length: 15 amino acids. The J segment lost 4 bases and the V segment lost 0 bases, leaving 3 bases of the junction unmatched.